This entry features one TCR beta chain sequence. Its cognate antigen is unknown. The repertoire was sequenced with immunoSEQ multiplex PCR; TCRdb's copy has only in-frame clones and lacks some. The sample records 150,000 or so clones, roughly 90% being singletons. This sample was taken from a study of T cell responses to AZD1222 COVID-19 vaccine. Regarding the study as a whole: Seropositive AZD1222 recipients at baseline numbered only five or six. Spike-specific TCR repertoires showed rising breadth and depth after two AZD1222 doses. The donor group comprised mostly white British people and more females; the analysis possibly underestimated clonal diversity. The peak T cell response came first, and repertoires were sampled only after it.

CDR1 SEHNR and CDR2 FQNEAQ come from the germline V gene (reference sequence). The CDR3 has 16 residues. J gave up 2 bases and V 1 base, and 7 bases lay outside the gene matches. Sequencing was performed on peripheral blood, taken on day 0 of AZD1222 vaccination. This clonotype was sampled from an adult in good health. The chain carries TRBV7-9 and TRBJ2-5; 7 nucleotides align to TRBD1. Here the CDR3 DNA reads TGTGCCAGCAGCTTAGAAGGGACAGTGATTCAAGAGACCCAGTACTTC. It translates to CASSLEGTVIQETQYF.